This T cell receptor (beta chain) emerged from a study of blood T cells in healthy people across ages. Study conclusions and caveats: Strong correlation was found linking TCR beta diversity to naive T cell percentage. Aged donors had fewer naive CD4+ cells and lower diversity than long-lived donors. Per million T cells, the diversity of TCR beta decreased roughly linearly as age advanced.

Primers used in a second PCR of roughly 7 to 12 cycles were a sample-barcoded 5' primer and a J-beta primer mix. Each CDR3 protein is one row after TCRdb ran MiXCR on the 5' RACE reads. The sample includes more than 800,000 distinct CDR3 sequences, around 43% seen only once; the top ten take 15% to 20%. As to this clonotype: Its cognate antigen is unknown.

The CDR3 totals 11 residues. CDR1 ENHRY and CDR2 SYGVKD come from the germline V gene. The chain is built from TRBV10-3 and TRBJ2-1; no definite D call. The TCR comes from a woman in her fifties or sixties in good health. Sequenced material: blood. CDR3 sequence: CVINPPPEQFF. The CDR3 DNA sequence: TGTGTCATAAACCCGCCCCCCGAGCAGTTCTTC.